The subject of this entry is one T cell receptor beta chain. Its antigen is not identified. After removal of 2 bases from V and 6 bases from J, the junction contained 6 bases not matched to a gene. The germline V gene has CDR1 LGHNA and CDR2 YNFKEQ. This CDR3 is 15 amino acids long. The PCR was carried out with 60 Vbeta primers and 13 Jbeta primers. Clones were sequenced by immunoSEQ multiplex PCR, and TCRdb holds only the in-frame ones, with some missing. Altogether 200,000 to 250,000 clones are present, over 65% being singletons, with the ten largest covering 15% to 19%. The data stem from a study of cytomegalovirus exposure and HLA in healthy donors. Study-wide points: Through in vitro validation, a few CMV-associated chains were shown to be specific for CMV antigens. TCR beta V- and J-gene trimming, according to a later analysis, was linked to a missense DCLRE1C variant.

Sequencing used PBMCs. This rearrangement joins TRBV4-2 to TRBJ1-4; the match to TRBD1 covers 7 bases. The receptor comes from a middle-aged man in good health and CMV-seronegative. CDR3 nucleotide sequence: TGTGCCAGCAGCCAATCGGGACAGCCCCATGAAAAACTGTTTTTT. It is translated as CASSQSGQPHEKLFF.